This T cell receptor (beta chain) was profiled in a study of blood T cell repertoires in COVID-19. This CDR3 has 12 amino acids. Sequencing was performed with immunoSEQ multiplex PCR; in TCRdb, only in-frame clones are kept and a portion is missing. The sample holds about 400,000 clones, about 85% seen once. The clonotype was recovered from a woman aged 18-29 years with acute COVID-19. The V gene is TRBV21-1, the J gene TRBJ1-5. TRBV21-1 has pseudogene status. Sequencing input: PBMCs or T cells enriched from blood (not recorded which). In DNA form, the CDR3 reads TGTGCCAGCAGCAAAGGAGGTCAGCCCCAGCATTTT. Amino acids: CASSKGGQPQHF.